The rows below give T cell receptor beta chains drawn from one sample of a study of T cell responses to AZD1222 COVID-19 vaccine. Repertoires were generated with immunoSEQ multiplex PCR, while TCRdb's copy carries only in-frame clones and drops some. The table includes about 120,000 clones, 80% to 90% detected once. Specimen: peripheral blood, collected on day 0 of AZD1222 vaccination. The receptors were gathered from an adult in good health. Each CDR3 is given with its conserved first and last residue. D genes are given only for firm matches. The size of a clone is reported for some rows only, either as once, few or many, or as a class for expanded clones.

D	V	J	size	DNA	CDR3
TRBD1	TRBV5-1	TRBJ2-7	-	TGCGCCAGCAACCCCCTACCGGGACAGTTCTACGAGCAGTACTTC	CASNPLPGQFYEQYF
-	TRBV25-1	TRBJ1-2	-	TGTGCCAGCAGTGAATTATACGGCCCGCGTTATGGCTACACCTTC	CASSELYGPRYGYTF
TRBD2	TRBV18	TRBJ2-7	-	TGTGCCAGCTCACCGTCGGGGGGGTCAGCACACGAGCAGTACTTC	CASSPSGGSAHEQYF
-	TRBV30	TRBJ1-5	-	TGTGCCGCCGACCCGGGAGAAAATCAGCCCCAGCATTTT	CAADPGENQPQHF
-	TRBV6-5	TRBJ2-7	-	TGTGCCAGCAGTCCCGGGACGGCCTCCTACGAGCAGTACTTC	CASSPGTASYEQYF
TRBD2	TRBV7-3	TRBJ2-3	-	TGTGCCAGCAGCTTAAAGCCCGGACTAGCGGGTAATCCAGATACGCAGTATTTT	CASSLKPGLAGNPDTQYF
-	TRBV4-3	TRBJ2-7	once	TGCGCCAGCAGCCAAGCAGCTAGTCGCCACGAGCAGTACTTC	CASSQAASRHEQYF
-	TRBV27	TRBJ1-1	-	TGTGCCAGCACGAAACCGGGATCCATGAACACTGAAGCTTTCTTT	CASTKPGSMNTEAFF
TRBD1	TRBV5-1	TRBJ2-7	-	TGCGCCAGCAGCTTAGGACAGGGGGCCGCCTACGAGCAGTACTTC	CASSLGQGAAYEQYF
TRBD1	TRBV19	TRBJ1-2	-	TGTGCCAGTACCCCGGGACAGGACTATGGCTACACCTTC	CASTPGQDYGYTF
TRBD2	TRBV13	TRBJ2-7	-	TGTGCCAGCAGCCCCCCGCTGGCGGGGGGCAGTTACGAGCAGTACTTC	CASSPPLAGGSYEQYF
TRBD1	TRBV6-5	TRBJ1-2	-	TGTGCCAGCAGCTGGACAGGGCTCGATGGCTACACCTTC	CASSWTGLDGYTF
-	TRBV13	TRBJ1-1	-	TGTGCCAGCAGCTTAAAGATAGCGGCTGAAGCTTTCTTT	CASSLKIAAEAFF
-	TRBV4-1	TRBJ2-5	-	TGCGCCAGCAGCCAAGACTTGGCGCTGCAAGAGACCCAGTACTTC	CASSQDLALQETQYF
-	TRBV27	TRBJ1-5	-	TGTGCCAGCAGTTTATTTGGGGGATCCAGCAATCAGCCCCAGCATTTT	CASSLFGGSSNQPQHF
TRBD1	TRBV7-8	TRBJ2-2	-	TGTGCCAGCAGCTTAGCCTGGGACAGGGCTAACACCGGGGAGCTGTTTTTT	CASSLAWDRANTGELFF
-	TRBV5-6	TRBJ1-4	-	TGTGCCAGCAGCTTGGCCGGGGGACACGCAACTAATGAAAAACTGTTTTTT	CASSLAGGHATNEKLFF
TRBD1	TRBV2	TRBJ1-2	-	TGTGCCAGCAGTGTAGACAGGGGGGGTTATGGCTACACCTTC	CASSVDRGGYGYTF
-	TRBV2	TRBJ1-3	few	TGTGCCAGCAACTTGGGTGTGAACCGGCGAGGTGGAAACACCATATATTTT	CASNLGVNRRGGNTIYF
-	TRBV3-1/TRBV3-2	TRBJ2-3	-	TGTGCCAGCAGCCACAGAAGATCTAGCACAGATACGCAGTATTTT	CASSHRRSSTDTQYF
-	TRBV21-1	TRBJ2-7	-	TGTGCCAGCAGCAAAGTGGACAGCTCCTACGAGCAGTACTTC	CASSKVDSSYEQYF
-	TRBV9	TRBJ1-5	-	TGTGCCAGCAGCACACGACCGGGACAAGGGGTTCAGCCCCAGCATTTT	CASSTRPGQGVQPQHF
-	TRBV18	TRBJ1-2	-	TGTGCCAGCTCTCCGGACAGTGTCCTAGGAAACTATGGCTACACCTTC	CASSPDSVLGNYGYTF
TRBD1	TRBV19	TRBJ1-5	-	TGTGCCAGTACCCTATATTCGCTCCCAGGGGGAATTCAGCCCCAGCATTTT	CASTLYSLPGGIQPQHF
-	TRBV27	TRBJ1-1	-	TGTGCCAGCAGAACGTGGGGGCCGAACACTGAAGCTTTCTTT	CASRTWGPNTEAFF